This record covers a single T cell receptor (beta chain). Its antigen is as yet unknown. The data belong to a study of T cell responses to AZD1222 COVID-19 vaccine. With 0 bases removed from V and 6 bases from J, the gap between germline ends came to 4 bases. The CDR3 loop spans 12 amino acids. Germline CDR1 reads SGHNT; CDR2 reads YYREEE (reference sequence). TCRdb's table, derived via immunoSEQ multiplex PCR, lists solely in-frame clones and lacks some. The sample has about 150,000 clones, 80% to 90% seen once. Regarding the study as a whole: The donor group comprised mostly white British people and more females; the analysis possibly underestimated clonal diversity. Baseline seropositivity characterized only six AZD1222 recipients. The study reported that nearly half of spike-specific TCRs target unmutated variant regions. The peak T cell response came first, and repertoires were sampled only after it.

The receptor comes from an adult in good health. This sequence joins TRBV5-4 and TRBJ1-5; unclear D gene. The material sequenced was peripheral blood, taken on day 0 of AZD1222 vaccination. This chain's CDR3 is CASSLDSQPQHF. The CDR3 DNA follows: TGTGCCAGCAGCTTGGACAGTCAGCCCCAGCATTTT.